This TCR beta chain was identified during a study of cytomegalovirus exposure and HLA in healthy donors. Overall study findings and caveats: Rarity characterized most TCR sequences, yet some public TCRs appeared in many donors.

Worth noting for this clone: Its antigen is not known.

The protocol was immunoSEQ multiplex PCR, while the TCRdb copy is restricted to in-frame clones and leaves out a portion. The data show about 130,000 clones, 80% to 90% seen once. The V end was cut by 4 bases, the J end by 6 bases, with 12 bases between. The CDR3 consists of 13 residues. Germline V gene data show CDR1 as MNHEY and CDR2 as SMNVEV (reference sequence). Source material: PBMCs. The TCR comes from a woman aged 18 to 35 in good health and CMV-seronegative. The chain links TRBV27 to TRBJ1-2; D not resolved. The DNA of the CDR3 is TGTGCCAGCAGTTCATCTCATTCAGATGGCTACACCTTC. Amino acid sequence: CASSSSHSDGYTF.